Listed below are T cell receptor beta chains from one sample, sequenced in a study of T cell responses to AZD1222 COVID-19 vaccine. Method: immunoSEQ multiplex PCR; TCRdb's copy keeps in-frame clones and lacks some. This sample has 150,000 to 200,000 clones; over 80% occur once, and the top ten carry more than 9%. Sequencing used peripheral blood, obtained on day 0 of AZD1222 vaccination. The receptors originated from an adult in good health. Both conserved end residues are part of each CDR3. Fields, in order: D gene, clone size, V gene, J gene, CDR3 protein, CDR3 DNA. D genes are given only for firm matches. Rows may omit the clone size; those that give it use once, few, many or a size class.

TRBD1	.	TRBV4-2	TRBJ1-2	CASSQENPGQNYGYTF	TGTGCCAGCAGCCAGGAAAATCCGGGACAGAACTATGGCTACACCTTC
.	.	TRBV6-5	TRBJ1-4	CASRWKANNEKLFF	TGTGCCAGCAGGTGGAAGGCGAATAATGAAAAACTGTTTTTT
.	.	TRBV7-2	TRBJ2-1	CASSLAEGGYHEQFF	TGTGCCAGCAGCTTAGCCGAGGGGGGGTATCATGAGCAGTTCTTC
.	.	TRBV7-9	TRBJ2-7	CASSSLRRTRLGEQYF	TGTGCCAGCAGCTCTCTCCGGCGGACCCGCCTCGGCGAGCAGTACTTC
.	.	TRBV5-6	TRBJ1-1	CASSLMNTEAFF	TGTGCCAGCAGTCTTATGAACACTGAAGCTTTCTTT
.	.	TRBV19	TRBJ1-1	CASSFTGTPKEAFF	TGTGCCAGTAGTTTTACCGGGACCCCGAAAGAAGCTTTCTTT
.	.	TRBV4-2	TRBJ1-2	CASSQEMRDEGYTF	TGTGCCAGCAGCCAAGAAATGAGGGACGAGGGCTACACCTTC
.	.	TRBV3-1/TRBV3-2	TRBJ1-1	CASSQETGVMNTEAFF	TGTGCCAGCAGCCAAGAAACAGGAGTCATGAACACTGAAGCTTTCTTT
.	.	TRBV6-4	TRBJ1-1	CASSREGGAGTEAFF	TGTGCCAGCAGCCGCGAGGGAGGGGCGGGCACTGAAGCTTTCTTT
.	.	TRBV28	TRBJ2-6	CASSLYGEPPGANVLTF	TGTGCCAGCAGTTTATACGGGGAACCCCCTGGGGCCAACGTCCTGACTTTC
.	.	TRBV7-8	TRBJ1-3	CASSLRGVGNTIYF	TGTGCCAGCAGCTTACGGGGAGTTGGAAACACCATATATTTT
.	.	TRBV5-6	TRBJ2-4	CASSLGVAKNIQYF	TGTGCCAGCAGCTTGGGCGTAGCCAAAAACATTCAGTACTTC
.	.	TRBV7-2	TRBJ1-1	CASSFYRADAFF	TGTGCCAGCAGCTTTTACAGGGCGGATGCTTTCTTT
.	.	TRBV5-6	TRBJ1-2	CASSPPPAGTSYGYTF	TGTGCCAGCAGCCCCCCCCCGGCAGGGACCTCCTATGGCTACACCTTC
.	.	TRBV7-2	TRBJ1-3	CASSPQTGLEFGNTIYF	TGTGCCAGCAGCCCCCAGACAGGCTTGGAATTTGGAAACACCATATATTTT
.	.	TRBV11-2	TRBJ2-7	CASSLDRGQASYEQYF	TGTGCCAGCAGCTTAGATCGGGGCCAGGCGTCCTACGAGCAGTACTTC
TRBD1	.	TRBV28	TRBJ1-1	CASILVQGGAFF	TGTGCCAGCATCTTGGTCCAGGGGGGAGCTTTCTTT
TRBD1	.	TRBV5-4	TRBJ2-7	CASSSPQDRDNEQYF	TGTGCCAGCAGTTCCCCCCAGGACAGGGACAACGAGCAGTACTTC
.	.	TRBV7-9	TRBJ1-1	CASSLPGGAAPEAFF	TGTGCCAGCAGCTTGCCCGGGGGCGCAGCACCTGAAGCTTTCTTT
.	once	TRBV4-1	TRBJ1-1	CASSPGGGGASSAFF	TGCGCCAGCAGCCCTGGAGGAGGGGGGGCTTCGTCGGCTTTCTTT
.	.	TRBV7-2	TRBJ1-6	CASSPPPPGRSSSPLHF	TGTGCCAGCAGCCCCCCACCCCCCGGGAGGAGTAGTTCACCCCTCCACTTT
.	once	TRBV5-6	TRBJ1-2	CASSRGDTTPGYTF	TGTGCCAGCAGCCGCGGCGACACTACGCCCGGCTACACCTTC
TRBD2	.	TRBV11-2	TRBJ2-1	CAIPAGGGYNEQFF	TGTGCCATCCCAGCGGGAGGAGGGTACAATGAGCAGTTCTTC
.	.	TRBV27	TRBJ1-2	CASSNQGRQGYTF	TGTGCCAGCAGTAATCAGGGTAGGCAGGGCTACACCTTC
TRBD2	.	TRBV27	TRBJ2-7	CASSLGTSGAYEQYF	TGTGCCAGCAGCCTTGGGACTAGCGGGGCCTACGAGCAGTACTTC
TRBD2	.	TRBV11-1	TRBJ2-7	CASSLGLAGYEQYF	TGTGCCAGCAGCCTTGGACTAGCGGGCTACGAGCAGTACTTC
TRBD1	.	TRBV10-3	TRBJ1-3	CAIRSGQGENTIYF	TGTGCCATCAGGTCGGGACAGGGTGAGAACACCATATATTTT
.	.	TRBV23-1	TRBJ1-6	CASSHMGHRYSPLHF	TGCGCCAGCAGTCACATGGGACATAGGTATTCACCCCTCCACTTT
TRBD2	.	TRBV5-1	TRBJ2-3	CASSLRSGAAGTRVTDTQYF	TGCGCCAGCAGCTTGAGAAGCGGGGCAGCCGGGACTAGGGTCACAGATACGCAGTATTTT
TRBD1	.	TRBV5-5	TRBJ1-2	CASSSQPGQYIRGYTF	TGTGCCAGCAGCTCTCAGCCGGGACAGTATATCCGTGGCTACACCTTC
.	.	TRBV5-1	TRBJ2-7	CASSSGYEQYF	TGCGCCAGCAGCTCCGGGTACGAGCAGTACTTC
.	once	TRBV12-3/TRBV12-4	TRBJ1-2	CASSWTLNGYTF	TGTGCCAGCAGTTGGACCTTAAATGGCTACACCTTC
.	.	TRBV24-1	TRBJ1-2	CATSGGSGYTF	TGTGCCACCAGTGGGGGATCTGGCTACACCTTC
TRBD1	.	TRBV29-1	TRBJ2-3	CSVGTGADTQYF	TGCAGCGTTGGGACAGGAGCAGATACGCAGTATTTT
.	.	TRBV5-6	TRBJ2-5	CASRKMRQVGETQYF	TGTGCCAGCAGAAAAATGCGACAGGTTGGGGAGACCCAGTACTTC
.	once	TRBV27	TRBJ2-2	CASSLIAPRGFTGELFF	TGTGCCAGCAGTTTGATTGCCCCCAGGGGCTTCACCGGGGAGCTGTTTTTT
.	.	TRBV24-1	TRBJ1-2	CATSDSDRVSGYTF	TGTGCCACCAGTGACTCCGACCGAGTTTCTGGCTACACCTTC
.	.	TRBV19	TRBJ1-1	CASTDVDLKAFF	TGTGCCAGTACAGACGTGGACTTGAAGGCTTTCTTT
.	.	TRBV30	TRBJ2-1	CAWSSRGRNSYNEQFF	TGTGCCTGGAGTTCTAGGGGGAGGAACTCCTACAATGAGCAGTTCTTC
.	.	TRBV27	TRBJ2-7	CASSPHEWGYEQYF	TGTGCCAGCAGTCCTCATGAATGGGGGTACGAGCAGTACTTC
.	once	TRBV6-2/TRBV6-3	TRBJ1-5	CASSYDGEGVGGNQPQHF	TGTGCCAGCAGTTACGACGGCGAAGGGGTTGGCGGCAATCAGCCCCAGCATTTT
.	.	TRBV27	TRBJ1-6	CASSFRGAIYSPLHF	TGTGCCAGCAGTTTTCGGGGGGCGATCTATTCACCCCTCCACTTT
.	.	TRBV2	TRBJ1-2	CASKGVGGYTF	TGTGCCAGCAAGGGGGTGGGCGGCTACACCTTC
.	.	TRBV27	TRBJ1-5	CASSEPDQPQHF	TGTGCCAGCAGTGAACCGGATCAGCCCCAGCATTTT
TRBD1	.	TRBV6-5	TRBJ1-2	CASTRGDSGYTF	TGTGCCAGCACCAGGGGGGACAGTGGCTACACCTTC
.	.	TRBV12-5	TRBJ1-5	CASGLVVGPYSNQPQHF	TGTGCTAGTGGTTTGGTAGTAGGGCCCTATAGCAATCAGCCCCAGCATTTT
TRBD2	.	TRBV6-1	TRBJ2-3	CASSEDSLAGHTDTQYF	TGTGCCAGCAGTGAAGACTCCCTAGCGGGACACACAGATACGCAGTATTTT
.	.	TRBV7-9	TRBJ1-1	CASSLLQPNTEAFF	TGTGCCAGCAGCTTACTGCAGCCGAACACTGAAGCTTTCTTT
.	few	TRBV28	TRBJ2-7	CASTPSSYEQYF	TGTGCCAGCACTCCATCCAGCTACGAGCAGTACTTC
.	.	TRBV4-3	TRBJ1-2	CASSQELTQGNYGYTF	TGCGCCAGCAGCCAGGAACTAACCCAGGGTAACTATGGCTACACCTTC
TRBD1	.	TRBV3-1/TRBV3-2	TRBJ2-6	CASSRDRGATGANVLTF	TGTGCCAGCAGCCGCGACAGGGGGGCAACTGGGGCCAACGTCCTGACTTTC
.	.	TRBV20-1	TRBJ1-5	CSASSLGFDGNQPQHF	TGCAGTGCTAGTTCTTTGGGGTTCGACGGCAATCAGCCCCAGCATTTT
.	once	TRBV2	TRBJ1-1	CASSVQQATEAFF	TGTGCCAGCAGTGTCCAACAGGCGACTGAAGCTTTCTTT
.	few	TRBV5-4	TRBJ2-5	CASSSTGGGRETQYF	TGTGCCAGCAGCTCGACAGGCGGAGGTCGAGAGACCCAGTACTTC
TRBD2	.	TRBV15	TRBJ2-5	CATAGGVNQETQYF	TGTGCCACCGCCGGGGGGGTGAACCAAGAGACCCAGTACTTC
.	.	TRBV14	TRBJ1-2	CASSPRGRGYTF	TGTGCCAGCAGCCCGCGGGGCCGGGGCTACACCTTC
TRBD1	.	TRBV19	TRBJ1-5	CASRGRRGTGWGSNQPQHF	TGTGCCAGTAGGGGGAGGAGAGGGACAGGGTGGGGTAGCAATCAGCCCCAGCATTTT
TRBD2	.	TRBV10-1	TRBJ2-1	CASSELASGSNEQFF	TGCGCCAGCAGTGAGTTGGCTAGCGGGAGCAATGAGCAGTTCTTC
.	.	TRBV5-6	TRBJ2-1	CASSLKQIYNEQFF	TGTGCCAGCAGCTTGAAGCAGATCTACAATGAGCAGTTCTTC
.	.	TRBV5-1	TRBJ1-1	CASSPDGTEAFF	TGCGCCAGCAGCCCAGACGGCACTGAAGCTTTCTTT